This T cell receptor (beta chain) was captured in a study of blood T cell repertoires in COVID-19. Study overall: T cells, B-cell-depleted T cells, or PBMCs supplied cDNA or gDNA.

CDR1 and CDR2 from the germline V gene are KGHDR and SFDVKD. V dropped 7 bases and J dropped 7 bases, with 12 bases sitting between them. This CDR3 has 13 amino acids. In the original workflow: Amplification from reference gene primers served as the basis for estimated nucleated cell counts. Clones were read by immunoSEQ multiplex PCR, and TCRdb kept only the in-frame ones, dropping some. Clone size and the V and J calls come from that table; the DNA yielded D and trimming. The sample shows 150,000 or so clones, about nine tenths of them seen only once. The V gene is TRBV24-1, the J gene TRBJ2-2, with D perhaps matching TRBD1 (5 bases). The TCR sequence derives from an older woman with acute or convalescent COVID-19. Source material: peripheral blood. CDR3 in DNA: TGTGCCACCAGAGTAGGGGTGGACGGGGAGCTGTTTTTT. This sequence encodes CATRVGVDGELFF.